This T cell receptor (beta chain) was retrieved from a study of T-cell reconstitution after alpha-beta-depleted transplantation in children. General observations from the study: In some patients, recipient T cells and intrathymic progenitors surviving conditioning explained high day-60 diversity. Hyperexpanded clones declined; after one year, newly produced T cells mostly supplied diversity. In patients about two months after transplant, alpha-beta T cells reportedly arose from several hundred expanded graft clones.

There are many counts of this clonotype. Antigen unknown. Researchers prepared the TCRbeta library using unique molecular identifiers, the study reports. TCRdb passed the PCR reads through MiXCR, listing each CDR3 protein once. The sample has around 300,000 distinct CDR3 sequences; more than 9% are singletons. Per the germline V gene, CDR1 is SGHRS and CDR2 is YFSETQ. With V trimmed by 0 bases and J by 3 bases, 5 bases remained unmatched. CDR3 length: 16 amino acids. Source: peripheral blood, taken 180 days after TCRalphabeta/CD19-depleted stem cell transplant. This sequence was found in a male patient between 2 and 15 years old who had a stem cell transplant for chronic granulomatous disease, so the T cells may come from the graft donor. V is TRBV5-1 and J is TRBJ2-7, with TRBD2 identical over 11 bases. CDR3 nucleotides: TGCGCCAGCAGCTTGGTCGAGACTAGCGGGATCTACGAGCAGTACTTC. Translated: CASSLVETSGIYEQYF.